Described below is a single T cell receptor beta chain sequence and its context. The antigen is not known. This sample stems from a study of cytomegalovirus exposure and HLA in healthy donors. Amplification used 60 Vbeta primers and 13 Jbeta primers. Sequenced by immunoSEQ multiplex PCR; TCRdb stores in-frame clones only, minus some. The sample holds about 86,000 clones, about 71% seen once. From germline, CDR1 is SGHRS and CDR2 YFSETQ. V was pared by 0 bases and J by 6 bases, with 6 bases between. The CDR3 is 12 amino acids. General study results and limits: Prior analysis indicated that the majority of TCR beta V segments exhibited productivity approximately 90% or approximately 30% of the time.

This rearrangement joins TRBV5-1 to TRBJ1-2; no clear D. Sequencing input: PBMCs. This clonotype originated in a man in his sixties in good health and CMV-seronegative. The DNA of the CDR3 is TGCGCCAGCAGCTTGGGCGTGGATGGCTACACCTTC. Translated: CASSLGVDGYTF.